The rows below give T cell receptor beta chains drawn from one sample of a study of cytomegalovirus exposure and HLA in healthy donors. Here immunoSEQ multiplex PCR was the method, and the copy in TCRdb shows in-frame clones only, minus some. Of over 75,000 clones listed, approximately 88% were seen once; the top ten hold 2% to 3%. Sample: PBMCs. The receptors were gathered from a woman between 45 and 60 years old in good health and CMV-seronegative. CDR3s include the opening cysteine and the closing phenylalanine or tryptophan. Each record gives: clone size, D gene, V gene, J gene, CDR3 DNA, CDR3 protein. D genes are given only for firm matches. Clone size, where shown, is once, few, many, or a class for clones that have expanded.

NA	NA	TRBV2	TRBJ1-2	TGTGCCAGCAGAGCCACAGGGAACTATGGCTACACCTTC	CASRATGNYGYTF
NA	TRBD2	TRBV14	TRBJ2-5	TGTGCCAGCAGCCAAGGGGGTAGCGGGAGCGAGACCCAGTACTTC	CASSQGGSGSETQYF
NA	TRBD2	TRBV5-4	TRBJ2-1	TGTGCCAGCACACGGGGTAGCGGGTCCCTTGGTGAGCAGTTCTTC	CASTRGSGSLGEQFF
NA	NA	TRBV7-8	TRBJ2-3	TGTGCCAGCACCTATGATCGGGTTGCGAGCACAGATACGCAGTATTTT	CASTYDRVASTDTQYF
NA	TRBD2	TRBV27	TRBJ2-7	TGTGCCAGCAGAATAGCGGGAGGGCCGGGCTACGAGCAGTACTTC	CASRIAGGPGYEQYF
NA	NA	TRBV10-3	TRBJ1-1	TGTGCCATCAGTGACGTACAGGGCGAGGACACTGAAGCTTTCTTT	CAISDVQGEDTEAFF
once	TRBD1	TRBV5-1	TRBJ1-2	TGCGCCAGCAGCCTCTCCTACACAGGGGGCAATAGCGGCTACACCTTC	CASSLSYTGGNSGYTF
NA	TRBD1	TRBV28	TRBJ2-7	TGTGCCAGCAGTCCCCCGGGACAGGGGCTATCCTACGAGCAGTACTTC	CASSPPGQGLSYEQYF
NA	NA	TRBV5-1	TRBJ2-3	TGCGCCAGCAGCTTGGGGGCCTCCAGCACAGATACGCAGTATTTT	CASSLGASSTDTQYF
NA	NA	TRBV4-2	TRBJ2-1	TGTGCCAGCAGCCAAGATGCAGCGGGTTCTTACAATGAGCAGTTCTTC	CASSQDAAGSYNEQFF
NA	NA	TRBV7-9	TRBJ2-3	TGTTCCAGCAGCCTTTCGGGAGATACGCAGTATTTT	CSSSLSGDTQYF
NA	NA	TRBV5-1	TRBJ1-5	TGCGCCCAGCCTCCGGTCAAGGACCGACTATATAGCAATCAGCCCCAGCATTTT	CAQPPVKDRLYSNQPQHF
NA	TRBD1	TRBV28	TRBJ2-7	TGTGCCAGCAGTTTGTTACCAGGGGGCACCTACGAGCAGTACTTC	CASSLLPGGTYEQYF
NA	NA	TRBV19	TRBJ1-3	TGTGCCAGTAGTCCCTCCAACTTCGGCTCTGGAAACACCATATATTTT	CASSPSNFGSGNTIYF
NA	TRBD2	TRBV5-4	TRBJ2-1	TGTGCCAGCAGCCAGGGACTAGCGGGATACAATGAGCAGTTCTTC	CASSQGLAGYNEQFF
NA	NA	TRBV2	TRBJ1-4	TGTGCCAGTAGCCGGACAGAGCTTGAAAAACTGTTTTTT	CASSRTELEKLFF
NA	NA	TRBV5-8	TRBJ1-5	TGTGCCAGCGGGAGACCGGGCCCAGTAAAGCCCCAGCATTTT	CASGRPGPVKPQHF
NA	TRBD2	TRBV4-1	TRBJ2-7	TGCGCCAGCAGCCAACAAGCGGGAGGGTTGGCCTACGAGCAGTACTTC	CASSQQAGGLAYEQYF
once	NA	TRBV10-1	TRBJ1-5	TGCGCCACCCACGGTGAGACTTGCAATCAGCCCCAGCATTTT	CATHGETCNQPQHF
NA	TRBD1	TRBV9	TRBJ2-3	TGTGCCAGCAGCGTAGAGGGGACAGGGGTAGATACGCAGTATTTT	CASSVEGTGVDTQYF
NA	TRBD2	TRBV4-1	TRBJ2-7	TGCGCCAGCAGCCAAGGACTAGCGGGGCCCTTTGACGAGCAGTACTTC	CASSQGLAGPFDEQYF
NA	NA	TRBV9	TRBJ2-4	NA	CASKVRARENIQYF
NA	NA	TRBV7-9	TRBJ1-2	TGTGCCAGCAGCTCGGCCGGGTTCTATGGCTACACCTTC	CASSSAGFYGYTF
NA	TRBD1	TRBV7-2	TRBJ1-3	TGTGCCAGCAGCCCTGACAGGGGGGCTGGAAACACCATATATTTT	CASSPDRGAGNTIYF
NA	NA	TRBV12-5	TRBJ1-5	TGTGCTAGTGGTTTGGACAACCAGGGAAATCAGCCCCAGCATTTT	CASGLDNQGNQPQHF
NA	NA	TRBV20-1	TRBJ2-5	TGCAGTGCTGAGGCTAGCTGGGTGCAGTACTTC	CSAEASWVQYF
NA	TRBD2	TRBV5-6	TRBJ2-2	TGTGCCAGCAGCTTGGGACTAGCGGGGGGGCACACCGGGGAGCTGTTTTTT	CASSLGLAGGHTGELFF
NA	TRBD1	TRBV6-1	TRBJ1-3	TGTGCCAGCAGTGGACAGGGATCCGCTGGAAACACCATATATTTT	CASSGQGSAGNTIYF
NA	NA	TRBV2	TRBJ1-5	TGTGCCAGCAGTGGCCCAGGGGACAATCAGCCCCAGCATTTT	CASSGPGDNQPQHF
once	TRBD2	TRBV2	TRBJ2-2	TGTGCCAGCAGTTACTCTGGACTAGCGGGAGTTGGAAACACCGGGGAGCTGTTTTTT	CASSYSGLAGVGNTGELFF
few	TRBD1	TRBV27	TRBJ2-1	TGTGCCAGCAGTTTATTGGGGGACAGGGGCTACAATGAGCAGTTCTTC	CASSLLGDRGYNEQFF
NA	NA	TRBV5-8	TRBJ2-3	TGTGCCAGCAGCTTGCCAGGCGCTAGCACAGATACGCAGTATTTT	CASSLPGASTDTQYF
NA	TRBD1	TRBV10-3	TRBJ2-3	TGTGCCATCAGACTCGGACAGGGGAGGACAGATACGCAGTATTTT	CAIRLGQGRTDTQYF
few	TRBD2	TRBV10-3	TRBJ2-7	TGTGCCATCAGGCCCGGGGGAGGGGAAGCCGAGCAGTACTTC	CAIRPGGGEAEQYF
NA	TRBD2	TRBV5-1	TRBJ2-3	TGCGCCAGCAGCATAGCGGGAGTCTCGGATACGCAGTATTTT	CASSIAGVSDTQYF
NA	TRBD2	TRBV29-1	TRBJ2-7	TGCAGCGTCCGGTTAGCGGGAGCCTACGAGCAGTACTTC	CSVRLAGAYEQYF
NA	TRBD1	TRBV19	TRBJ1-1	TGTGCCAGTAGTATCCGACAGGGCAGGGGGACGTCAGCTTTCTTT	CASSIRQGRGTSAFF
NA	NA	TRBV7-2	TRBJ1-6	TGTGCCAGCAGCTTTGGGGGGGCAGGGAATTCACCCCTCCACTTT	CASSFGGAGNSPLHF
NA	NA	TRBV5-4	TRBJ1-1	TGTGCCAGCAGCTTGCGCGCGAACACTGAAGCTTTCTTT	CASSLRANTEAFF
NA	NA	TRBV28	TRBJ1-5	TGTGCCAGCAGTTTAGGGATCCAGGGCACTAGCAATCAGCCCCAGCATTTT	CASSLGIQGTSNQPQHF
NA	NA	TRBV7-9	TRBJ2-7	TGTGCCAGCAGCTTTGGAAAGGGGTCCTACGAGCAGTACTTC	CASSFGKGSYEQYF
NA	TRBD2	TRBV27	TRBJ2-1	TGTGCCAGCATCTCCACGGCGGGAGGGCACAATGAGCAGTTCTTC	CASISTAGGHNEQFF
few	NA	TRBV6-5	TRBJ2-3	TGTGCCAGCAGTTACTCAGGGGCTAGCACAGATACGCAGTATTTT	CASSYSGASTDTQYF
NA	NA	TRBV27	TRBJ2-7	TGTGCCAGCAGTTTACGAGGATCCTACGAGCAGTACTTC	CASSLRGSYEQYF
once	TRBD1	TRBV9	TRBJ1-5	TGTGCCAGCAGCACAGAGGGACAGATCAATCAGCCCCAGCATTTT	CASSTEGQINQPQHF
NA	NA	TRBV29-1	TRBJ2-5	TGCAGCGCGGATGGGCCCCAGGCGTCGGAGACCCAGTACTTC	CSADGPQASETQYF
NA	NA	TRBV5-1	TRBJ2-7	TGCGCCAGCAGCTTGGCTCCGACAGGTGGGAGCTACGAGCAGTACTTC	CASSLAPTGGSYEQYF
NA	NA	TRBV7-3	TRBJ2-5	TGTGCCAGCAGCTTGACAGGTAGCCAAGAGACCCAGTACTTC	CASSLTGSQETQYF
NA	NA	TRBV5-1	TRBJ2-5	TGCGCCAGCAGCCCCACCCCGGGTGGGGAGACCCAGTACTTC	CASSPTPGGETQYF
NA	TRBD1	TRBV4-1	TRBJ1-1	TGCGCCAGCAGCCAAGGGACAGGGGGAAGCACTGAAGCTTTCTTT	CASSQGTGGSTEAFF
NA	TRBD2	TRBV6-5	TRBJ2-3	TGTGCCAGCAGCCAAACTAGCGGGAGGGCAGATACGCAGTATTTT	CASSQTSGRADTQYF
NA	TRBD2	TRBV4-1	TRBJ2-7	TGCGCCAGCAGCCGTGGACTAGCGGGAGACCTGATTTACGAGCAGTACTTC	CASSRGLAGDLIYEQYF